Here is one TCR beta chain with its context. Its antigen is as yet unknown. This specimen comes from a study of cytomegalovirus exposure and HLA in healthy donors. Overall study context: An earlier analysis found around 120 million unique TCR beta sequences from 150 million to 200 million T cells. Broader study findings: When a later analysis compared HLA-associated TCR beta chains with equally common others, the HLA-associated chains turned out to be more clonally expanded and to have lower generation probabilities. Generally TCR sequences proved uncommon, though certain public TCRs appeared in numerous donors. What TCR beta sequences reportedly achieved was accurate prediction of HLA-A and HLA-B alleles in most subjects.

Germline CDR1 LNHDA, CDR2 SQIVND (reference sequence). V was cut by 6 bases and J by 3 bases, with 12 bases left in between. This CDR3 is 15 amino acids long. The PCR made use of 60 Vbeta and 13 Jbeta primers. Sequenced by immunoSEQ multiplex PCR; TCRdb stores in-frame clones only, minus some. The table shows some 98,000 clones, with about four fifths occurring only once. This rearrangement joins TRBV19 to TRBJ2-6; D is undetermined. This clonotype was obtained from a female donor in good health and CMV-seropositive. The sample was PBMCs. DNA of the CDR3: TGTGCCAGTAGGGTAAAGACAAGTGGGGCCAACGTCCTGACTTTC. Protein product: CASRVKTSGANVLTF.